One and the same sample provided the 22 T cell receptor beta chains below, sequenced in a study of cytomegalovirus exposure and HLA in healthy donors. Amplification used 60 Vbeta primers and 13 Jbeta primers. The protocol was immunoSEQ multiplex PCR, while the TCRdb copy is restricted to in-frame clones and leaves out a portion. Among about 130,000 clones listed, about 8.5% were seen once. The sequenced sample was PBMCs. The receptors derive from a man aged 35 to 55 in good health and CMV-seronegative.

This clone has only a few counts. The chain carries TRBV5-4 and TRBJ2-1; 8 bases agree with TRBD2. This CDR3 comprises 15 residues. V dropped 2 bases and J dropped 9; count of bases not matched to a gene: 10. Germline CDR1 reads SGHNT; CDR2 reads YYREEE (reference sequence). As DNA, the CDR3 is TGTGCCAGCAGCTTCGTGTCGGGGGGGCCTAGTGAGCAGTTCTTC. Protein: CASSFVSGGPSEQFF.

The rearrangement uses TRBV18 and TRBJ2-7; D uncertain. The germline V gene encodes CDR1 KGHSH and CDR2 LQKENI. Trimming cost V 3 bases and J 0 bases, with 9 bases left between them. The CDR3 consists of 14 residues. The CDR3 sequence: CASSPQAYSYEQYF. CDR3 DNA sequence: TGTGCCAGCTCACCTCAGGCCTACTCCTACGAGCAGTACTTC.

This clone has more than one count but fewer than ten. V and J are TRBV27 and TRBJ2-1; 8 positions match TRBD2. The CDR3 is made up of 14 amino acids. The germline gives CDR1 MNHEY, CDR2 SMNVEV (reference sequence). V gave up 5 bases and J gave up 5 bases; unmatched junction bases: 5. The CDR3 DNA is TGTGCCAGCAGTCTTAGCGGGAACAACAATGAGCAGTTCTTC. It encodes CASSLSGNNNEQFF.

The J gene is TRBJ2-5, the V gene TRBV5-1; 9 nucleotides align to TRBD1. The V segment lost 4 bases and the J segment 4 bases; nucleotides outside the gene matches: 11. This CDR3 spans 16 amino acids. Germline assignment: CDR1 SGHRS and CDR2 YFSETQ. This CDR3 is CASSGGQGHQGETQYF. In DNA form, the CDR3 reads TGCGCCAGCAGCGGAGGACAGGGGCACCAGGGAGAGACCCAGTACTTC.

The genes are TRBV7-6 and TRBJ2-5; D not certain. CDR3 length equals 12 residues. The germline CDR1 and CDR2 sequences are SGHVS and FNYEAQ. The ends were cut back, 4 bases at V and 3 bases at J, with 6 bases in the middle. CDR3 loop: CASSSRKETQYF. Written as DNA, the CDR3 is TGTGCCAGCAGCTCGCGGAAAGAGACCCAGTACTTC.

This CDR3 is CASSFGPSSYNEQFF. CDR3 sequence (DNA): TGTGCCAGCAGCTTCGGTCCGAGCTCCTACAATGAGCAGTTCTTC. The chain couples TRBV7-6 to TRBJ2-1; D unclear. This CDR3 has 15 amino acids. V shed 3 bases and J shed 0 bases, with 9 bases lying between them. Germline-derived CDR1 and CDR2 are SGHVS and FNYEAQ. The whole variable domain, filled in from reference TRBV7-6 and TRBJ2-1, reads GAGVSQSPRYKVTKRGQDVALRCDPISGHVSLYWYRQALGQGPEFLTYFNYEAQQDKSGLPNDRFSAERPEGSISTLTIQRTEQRDSAMYRCASSFGPSSYNEQFFGPGTRLTVL.

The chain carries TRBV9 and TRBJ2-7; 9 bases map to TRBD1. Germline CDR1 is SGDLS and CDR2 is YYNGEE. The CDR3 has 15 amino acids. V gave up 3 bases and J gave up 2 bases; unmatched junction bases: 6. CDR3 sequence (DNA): TGTGCCAGCAGCGACGGGGACAGGGACCCCTACGAGCAGTACTTC. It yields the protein CASSDGDRDPYEQYF.

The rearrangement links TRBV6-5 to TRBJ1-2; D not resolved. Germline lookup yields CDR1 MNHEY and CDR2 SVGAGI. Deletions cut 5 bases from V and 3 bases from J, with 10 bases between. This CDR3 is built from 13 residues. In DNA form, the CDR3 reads TGTGCCAGCAGTACCCCGGGGTACTATGGCTACACCTTC. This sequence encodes CASSTPGYYGYTF.

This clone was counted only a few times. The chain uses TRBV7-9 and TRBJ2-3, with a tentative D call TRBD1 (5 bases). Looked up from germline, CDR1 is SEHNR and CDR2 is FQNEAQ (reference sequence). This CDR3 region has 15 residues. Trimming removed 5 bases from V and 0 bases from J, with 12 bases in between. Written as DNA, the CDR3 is TGTGCCAGCAGCGAGTACAGGTCTAGCACAGATACGCAGTATTTT. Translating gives CASSEYRSSTDTQYF.

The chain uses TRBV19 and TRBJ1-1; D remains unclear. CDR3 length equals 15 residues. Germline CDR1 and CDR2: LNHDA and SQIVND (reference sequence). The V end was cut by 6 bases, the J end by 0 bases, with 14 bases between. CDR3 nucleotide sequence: TGTGCCAGTAGATCCGGAGGTGAGGTGAACACTGAAGCTTTCTTT. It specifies CASRSGGEVNTEAFF. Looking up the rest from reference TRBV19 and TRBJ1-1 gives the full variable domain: DGGITQSPKYLFRKEGQNVTLSCEQNLNHDAMYWYRQDPGQGLRLIYYSQIVNDFQKGDIAEGYSVSREKKESFPLTVTSAQKNPTAFYLCASRSGGEVNTEAFFGQGTRLTVV.

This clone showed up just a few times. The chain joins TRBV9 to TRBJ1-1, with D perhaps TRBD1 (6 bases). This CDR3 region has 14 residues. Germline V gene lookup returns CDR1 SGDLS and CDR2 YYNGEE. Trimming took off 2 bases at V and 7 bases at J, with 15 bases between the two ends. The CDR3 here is CASSVEPGDLEAFF. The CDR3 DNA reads TGTGCCAGCAGCGTTGAGCCAGGGGATCTTGAAGCTTTCTTT.

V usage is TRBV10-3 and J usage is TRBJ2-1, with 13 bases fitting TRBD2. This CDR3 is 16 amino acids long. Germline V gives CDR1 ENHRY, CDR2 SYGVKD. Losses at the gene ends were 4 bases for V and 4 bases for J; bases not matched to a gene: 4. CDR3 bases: TGTGCCATCAGTGGACTAGCGGGGGGACAATACAATGAGCAGTTCTTC. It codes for CAISGLAGGQYNEQFF.

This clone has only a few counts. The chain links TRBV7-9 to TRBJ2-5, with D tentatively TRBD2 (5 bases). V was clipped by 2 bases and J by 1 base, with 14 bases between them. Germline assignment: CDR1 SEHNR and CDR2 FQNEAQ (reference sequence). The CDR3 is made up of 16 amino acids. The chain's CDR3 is CASSLQEAAGQETQYF. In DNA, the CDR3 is TGTGCCAGCAGCTTACAGGAGGCGGCCGGCCAAGAGACCCAGTACTTC.

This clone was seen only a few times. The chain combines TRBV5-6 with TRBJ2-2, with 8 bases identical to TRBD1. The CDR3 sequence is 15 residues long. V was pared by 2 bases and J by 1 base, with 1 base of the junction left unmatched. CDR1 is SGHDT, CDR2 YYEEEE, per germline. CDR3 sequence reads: CASSFGTGNTGELFF. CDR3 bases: TGTGCCAGCAGCTTTGGGACAGGGAACACCGGGGAGCTGTTTTTT. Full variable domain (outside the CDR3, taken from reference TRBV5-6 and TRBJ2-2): DAGVTQSPTHLIKTRGQQVTLRCSPKSGHDTVSWYQQALGQGPQFIFQYYEEEERQRGNFPDRFSGHQFPNYSSELNVNALLLGDSALYLCASSFGTGNTGELFFGEGSRLTVL.

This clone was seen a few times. The CDR3 DNA is TGTGCCAGCAGCTTGGCAGGGGAGACCCAGTACTTC. Translation gives CASSLAGETQYF. V usage is TRBV5-6 and J usage is TRBJ2-5; possibly TRBD1 for D (5 bases). The CDR3 covers 12 residues. V was shortened by 0 bases and J by 5 bases, with 5 bases between the two germline ends. Germline assignment: CDR1 SGHDT and CDR2 YYEEEE.

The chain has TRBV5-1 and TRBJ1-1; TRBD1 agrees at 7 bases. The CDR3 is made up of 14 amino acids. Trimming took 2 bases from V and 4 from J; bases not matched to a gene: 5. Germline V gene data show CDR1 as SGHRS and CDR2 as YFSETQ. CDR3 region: CASSFLPGGTEAFF. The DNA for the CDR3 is TGCGCCAGCAGCTTTTTACCAGGGGGCACTGAAGCTTTCTTT.

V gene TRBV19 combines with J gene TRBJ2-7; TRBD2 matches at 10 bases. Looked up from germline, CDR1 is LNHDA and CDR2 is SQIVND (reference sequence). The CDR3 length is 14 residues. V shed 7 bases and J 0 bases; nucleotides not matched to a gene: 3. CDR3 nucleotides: TGTGCCAGTAAACTAGCGGGGACCTCCTACGAGCAGTACTTC. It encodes CASKLAGTSYEQYF.

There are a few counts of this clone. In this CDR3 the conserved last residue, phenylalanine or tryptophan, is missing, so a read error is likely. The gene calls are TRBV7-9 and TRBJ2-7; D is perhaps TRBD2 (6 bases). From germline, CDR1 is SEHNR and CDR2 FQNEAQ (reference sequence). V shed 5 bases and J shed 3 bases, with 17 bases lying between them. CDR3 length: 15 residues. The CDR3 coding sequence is TGTGCCAGCAGCCCACAGTCGGGGGTTTACTACGAGCAGTACCTC. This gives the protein CASSPQSGVYYEQYL.

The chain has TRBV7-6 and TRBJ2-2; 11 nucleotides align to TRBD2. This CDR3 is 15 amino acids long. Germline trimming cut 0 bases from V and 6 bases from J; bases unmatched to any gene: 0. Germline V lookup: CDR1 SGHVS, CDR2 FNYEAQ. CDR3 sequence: CASSLATSGAGELFF. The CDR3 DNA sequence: TGTGCCAGCAGCTTAGCGACTAGCGGGGCCGGGGAGCTGTTTTTT.

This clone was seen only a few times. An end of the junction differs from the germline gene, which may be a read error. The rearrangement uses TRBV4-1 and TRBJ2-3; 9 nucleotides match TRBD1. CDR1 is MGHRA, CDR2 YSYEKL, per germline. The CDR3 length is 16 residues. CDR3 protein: CASTQTGQGITDTQYF. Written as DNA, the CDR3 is TGCGCCAGCACCCAAACCGGACAGGGGATCACAGATACGCAGTATTTT.

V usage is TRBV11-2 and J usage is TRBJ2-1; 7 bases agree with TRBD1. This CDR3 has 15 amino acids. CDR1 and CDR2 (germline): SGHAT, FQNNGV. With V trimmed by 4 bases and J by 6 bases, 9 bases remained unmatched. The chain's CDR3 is CASSSGQVGGNEQFF. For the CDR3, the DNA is TGTGCCAGCAGCTCCGGACAGGTTGGGGGCAATGAGCAGTTCTTC.

CDR3 in DNA: TGTGCCAGCAGCTCCACCAGGATTGCAACTAATGAAAAACTGTTTTTT. It translates to CASSSTRIATNEKLFF. The chain combines TRBV7-8 with TRBJ1-4, with D hard to call. V was pared by 4 bases and J by 0 bases, with 12 bases between. The germline V gene has CDR1 SGHVS and CDR2 FQNEAQ. The CDR3 has 16 residues.